This paragraph reports one TCR beta chain. Its antigen remains unknown. The data derive from a study of T cells after yellow fever vaccination. Study-level points and caveats: Subsequent booster samples again held most clones from primary vaccination (just under 98% CD4, 85% to 90% CD8). The secondary response was weaker, and its peak arrived faster, on day 5 versus 15. Clonotypes found in both CD4 and CD8 compartments made up a small share.

The ends were cut back, 0 bases at V and 3 bases at J, with 7 bases in the middle. Germline V gives CDR1 SGHRS, CDR2 YFSETQ. The CDR3 runs 14 residues. A 5'RACE template-switching step, the method used to make TCR cDNA, added a universal primer site and UMIs. Each CDR3 protein is one row after TCRdb ran MiXCR on the 5' RACE reads. The profile covers approximately 450,000 distinct CDR3 sequences, with about 17% appearing a single time and around 17% taken by the ten largest. The chain has TRBV5-1 and TRBJ2-1; D remains unclear. The sequenced sample was PBMCs, obtained before the yellow fever booster vaccination. The TCR sequence derives from a man aged 18 to 30 who received the YFV17D yellow fever vaccine. The CDR3 loop reads CASSLDRSYNEQFF. The DNA of the CDR3 is TGCGCCAGCAGCTTGGACAGAAGCTACAATGAGCAGTTCTTC.